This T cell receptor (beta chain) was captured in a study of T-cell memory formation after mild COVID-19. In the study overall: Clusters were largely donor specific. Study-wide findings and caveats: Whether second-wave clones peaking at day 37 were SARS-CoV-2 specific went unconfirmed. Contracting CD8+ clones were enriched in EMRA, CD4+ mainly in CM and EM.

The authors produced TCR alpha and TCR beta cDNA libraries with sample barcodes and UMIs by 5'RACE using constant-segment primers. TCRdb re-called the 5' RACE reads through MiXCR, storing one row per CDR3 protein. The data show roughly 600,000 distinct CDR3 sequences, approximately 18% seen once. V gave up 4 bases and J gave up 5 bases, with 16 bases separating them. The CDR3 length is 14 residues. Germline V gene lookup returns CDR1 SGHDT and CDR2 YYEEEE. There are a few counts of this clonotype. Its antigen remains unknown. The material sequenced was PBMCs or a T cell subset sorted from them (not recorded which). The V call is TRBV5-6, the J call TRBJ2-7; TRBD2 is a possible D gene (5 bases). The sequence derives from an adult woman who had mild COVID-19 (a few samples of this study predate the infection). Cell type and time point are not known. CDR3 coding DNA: TGTGCCAGCAGCGCCTACCCGGACTGGCACGAGCAGTACTTC. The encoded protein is CASSAYPDWHEQYF.